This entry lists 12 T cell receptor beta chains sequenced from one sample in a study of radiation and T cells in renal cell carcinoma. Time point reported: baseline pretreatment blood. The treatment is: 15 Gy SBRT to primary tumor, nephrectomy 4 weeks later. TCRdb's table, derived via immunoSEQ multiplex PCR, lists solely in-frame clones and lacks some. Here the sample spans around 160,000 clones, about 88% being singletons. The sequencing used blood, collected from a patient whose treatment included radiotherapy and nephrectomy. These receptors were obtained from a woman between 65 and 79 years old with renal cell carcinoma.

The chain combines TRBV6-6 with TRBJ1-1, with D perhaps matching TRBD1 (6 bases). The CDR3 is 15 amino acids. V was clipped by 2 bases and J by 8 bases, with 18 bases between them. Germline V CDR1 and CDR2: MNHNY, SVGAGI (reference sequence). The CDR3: CASSYTGASTGEAFF. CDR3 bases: TGTGCCAGCAGTTACACCGGGGCCTCGACAGGAGAAGCTTTCTTT.

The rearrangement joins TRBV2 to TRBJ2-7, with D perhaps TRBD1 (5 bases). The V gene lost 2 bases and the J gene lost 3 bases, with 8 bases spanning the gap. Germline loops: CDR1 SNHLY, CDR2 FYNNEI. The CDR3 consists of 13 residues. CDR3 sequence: CASSELGLYEQYF. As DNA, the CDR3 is TGTGCCAGCAGTGAATTGGGGCTCTACGAGCAGTACTTC.

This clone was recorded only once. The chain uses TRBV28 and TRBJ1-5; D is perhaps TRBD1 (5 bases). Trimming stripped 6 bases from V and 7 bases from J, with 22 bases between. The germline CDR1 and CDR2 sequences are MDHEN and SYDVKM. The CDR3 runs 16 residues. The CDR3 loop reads CASRESGVGVGQPQHF. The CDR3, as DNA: TGTGCCAGCAGAGAATCGGGGGTAGGGGTGGGGCAGCCCCAGCATTTT.

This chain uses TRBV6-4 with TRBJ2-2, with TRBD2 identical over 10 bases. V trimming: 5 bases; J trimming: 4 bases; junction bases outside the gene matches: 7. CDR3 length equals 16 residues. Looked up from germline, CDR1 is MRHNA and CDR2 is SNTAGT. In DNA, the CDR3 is TGTGCCAGCAGTCCGCTAGCGGGGGCCATCACCGGGGAGCTGTTTTTT. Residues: CASSPLAGAITGELFF.

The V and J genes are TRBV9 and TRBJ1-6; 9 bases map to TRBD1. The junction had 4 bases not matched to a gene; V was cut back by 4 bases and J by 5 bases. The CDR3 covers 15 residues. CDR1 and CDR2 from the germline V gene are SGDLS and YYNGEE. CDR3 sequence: CASSTGTGNNSPLHF. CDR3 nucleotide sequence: TGTGCCAGCAGCACCGGGACAGGGAATAATTCACCCCTCCACTTT.

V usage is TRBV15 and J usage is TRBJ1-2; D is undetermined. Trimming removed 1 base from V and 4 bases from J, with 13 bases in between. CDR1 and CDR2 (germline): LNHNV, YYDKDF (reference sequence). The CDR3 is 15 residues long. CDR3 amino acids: CATSRGGDTSYGYTF. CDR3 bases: TGTGCCACCAGCAGAGGAGGCGACACCTCCTATGGCTACACCTTC.

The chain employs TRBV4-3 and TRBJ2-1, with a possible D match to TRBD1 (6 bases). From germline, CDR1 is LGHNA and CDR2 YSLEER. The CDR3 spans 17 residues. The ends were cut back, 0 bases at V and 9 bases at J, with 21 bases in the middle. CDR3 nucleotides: TGCGCCAGCAGCCAAGATCGTGGGGGCCCGGGACCCTTTGAGCAGTTCTTC. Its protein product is CASSQDRGGPGPFEQFF.

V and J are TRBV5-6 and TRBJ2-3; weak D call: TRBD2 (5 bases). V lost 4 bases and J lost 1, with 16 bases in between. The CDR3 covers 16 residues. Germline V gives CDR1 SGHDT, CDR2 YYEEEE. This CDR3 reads CASSLGWRVGTDTQYF. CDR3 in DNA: TGTGCCAGCAGCCTCGGCTGGCGGGTGGGCACAGATACGCAGTATTTT.

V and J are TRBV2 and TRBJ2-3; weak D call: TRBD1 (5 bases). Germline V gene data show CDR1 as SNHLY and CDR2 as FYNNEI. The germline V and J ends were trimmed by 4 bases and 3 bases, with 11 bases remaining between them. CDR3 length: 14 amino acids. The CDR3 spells CASSAGASTDTQYF. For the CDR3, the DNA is TGTGCCAGCAGTGCTGGGGCCTCGACAGATACGCAGTATTTT.

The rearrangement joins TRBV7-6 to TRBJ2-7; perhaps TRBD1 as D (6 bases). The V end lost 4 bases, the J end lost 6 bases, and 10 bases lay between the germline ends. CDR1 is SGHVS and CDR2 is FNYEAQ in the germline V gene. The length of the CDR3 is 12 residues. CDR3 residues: CASSSGASEQYF. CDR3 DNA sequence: TGTGCCAGCAGCTCAGGGGCTTCCGAGCAGTACTTC. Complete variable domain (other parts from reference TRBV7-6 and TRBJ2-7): GAGVSQSPRYKVTKRGQDVALRCDPISGHVSLYWYRQALGQGPEFLTYFNYEAQQDKSGLPNDRFSAERPEGSISTLTIQRTEQRDSAMYRCASSSGASEQYFGPGTRLTVT.

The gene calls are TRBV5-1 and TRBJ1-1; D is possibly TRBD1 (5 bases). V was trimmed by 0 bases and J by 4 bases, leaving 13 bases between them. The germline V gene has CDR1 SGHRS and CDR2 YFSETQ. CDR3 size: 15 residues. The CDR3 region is CASSLGTRGGTEAFF. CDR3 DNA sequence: TGCGCCAGCAGCTTGGGTACCCGGGGGGGCACTGAAGCTTTCTTT.

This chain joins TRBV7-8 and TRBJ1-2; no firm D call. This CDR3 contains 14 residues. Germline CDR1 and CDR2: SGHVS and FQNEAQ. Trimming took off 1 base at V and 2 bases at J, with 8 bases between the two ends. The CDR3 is CASSLDTENYGYTF. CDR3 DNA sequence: TGTGCCAGCAGCTTAGATACAGAGAACTATGGCTACACCTTC.